This TCR beta chain was documented in a study of human T cells and chemical hapten exposure. Overall study results and limits: Patch test score was positively correlated with the counts of TCRs that had expanded at PT1.

Of note for this clonotype: Its antigen is not identified.

TCRdb independently ran MiXCR on the RACE reads; one entry per CDR3 protein. The repertoire holds 60,000 to 80,000 distinct CDR3 sequences, around 30% seen once, with approximately 9.1% in the top ten. As for time point: patch test 1, 2 weeks after DPC sensitization. The treatment was: therapeutic diphenylcyclopropenone sensitization with weekly scalp DPC. The study enrolled 18 to 70-year-old alopecia patients suitable for DPC. The specimen comprised whole blood, sampled in connection with sensitization to the hapten diphenylcyclopropenone (DPC). This receptor was obtained from a man aged 35 to 55 with alopecia areata. Some clones in this sample may be carry-over from other donors' samples.

Here the CDR3 reads CASSWTPHSNQPQHF. In DNA form, the CDR3 reads TGTGCCAGCAGTTGGACACCTCATAGCAATCAGCCCCAGCATTTT. This rearrangement joins TRBV6-5 to TRBJ1-5; D is perhaps TRBD1 (5 bases). V was clipped by 4 bases and J by 0 bases, with 10 bases between them. Germline CDR1 reads MNHEY; CDR2 reads SVGAGI. This CDR3 region has 15 residues.